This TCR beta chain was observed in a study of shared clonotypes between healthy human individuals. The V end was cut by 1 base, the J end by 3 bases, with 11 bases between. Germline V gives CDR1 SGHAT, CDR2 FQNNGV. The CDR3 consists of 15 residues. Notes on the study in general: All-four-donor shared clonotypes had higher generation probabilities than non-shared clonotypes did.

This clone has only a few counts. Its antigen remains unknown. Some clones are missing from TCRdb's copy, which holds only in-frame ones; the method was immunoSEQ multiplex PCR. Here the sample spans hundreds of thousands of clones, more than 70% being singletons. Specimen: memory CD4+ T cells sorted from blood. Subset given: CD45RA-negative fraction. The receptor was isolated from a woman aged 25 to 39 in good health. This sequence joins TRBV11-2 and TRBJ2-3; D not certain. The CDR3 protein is CASSLVLRMTDTQYF. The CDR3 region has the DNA TGTGCCAGCAGCTTAGTGCTGAGAATGACAGATACGCAGTATTTT.